The table lists the clone carrying this TCR beta chain with a count of one. The sample originates from a study of brain T cells in children with intractable seizures. Trimming removed 0 bases at V and 7 bases at J, with 17 bases between. CDR3 size: 16 residues. CDR1 and CDR2 from the germline V gene are SGHRS and YFSETQ. Indicated time point: blood from clinic visit 5 months post-surgery; TSC patient then seizure free. Here immunoSEQ multiplex PCR was the method, and the copy in TCRdb shows in-frame clones only, minus some. The table includes 340,000 or so clones, about 94% detected once. The source material was peripheral blood, sampled 4 to 5 months after surgery. The V call is TRBV5-1, the J call TRBJ2-1; TRBD1 might be the D (6 bases). This sequence was found in a boy in the first two years of life with tuberous sclerosis and intractable seizures. CDR3 region: CASSLANGTQQNEQFF. CDR3 coding DNA: TGCGCCAGCAGCTTGGCCAACGGGACACAGCAAAATGAGCAGTTCTTC.